These 19 T cell receptor beta chains were all obtained from the same sample, sequenced in a study of blood T cell repertoires in COVID-19. Clones were read by immunoSEQ multiplex PCR, and TCRdb kept only the in-frame ones, dropping some. The sample carries approximately 300,000 clones, about 93% recorded once. The sample comprised peripheral blood. Receptors were obtained from a woman in her thirties with COVID-19, enrolled during active disease.

This chain connects TRBV28 to TRBJ1-2; 11 positions match TRBD1. Germline CDR1 reads MDHEN; CDR2 reads SYDVKM. CDR3 size: 13 residues. V was clipped by 6 bases and J by 8 bases; unmatched bases: 5. CDR3 amino acids: CASRGQGAAGYTF. In nucleotides, the CDR3 is TGTGCCAGCAGAGGACAGGGGGCGGCAGGCTACACCTTC.

The rearrangement uses TRBV2 and TRBJ1-1; D is possibly TRBD1 (6 bases). This CDR3 contains 15 residues. V was clipped by 2 bases and J by 4 bases, with 14 bases between them. The V gene's germline CDR1 is SNHLY and CDR2 FYNNEI. The CDR3, as DNA: TGTGCCAGCAGTGAAAAACTCCAGGGGAGCACTGAAGCTTTCTTT. Residues: CASSEKLQGSTEAFF.

J is TRBJ2-2 and V is TRBV5-6; D uncertain. The V and J ends lost 1 base and 2 bases respectively, with 3 bases between them. The CDR3 has 13 amino acids. Germline assignment: CDR1 SGHDT and CDR2 YYEEEE. This CDR3 is CASSLTNTGELFF. The DNA of the CDR3 is TGTGCCAGCAGCTTGACTAACACCGGGGAGCTGTTTTTT.

The gene calls are TRBV10-3 and TRBJ2-7; 7 nucleotides line up with TRBD2. This CDR3 region has 15 residues. V gave up 5 bases and J gave up 3 bases; unmatched junction bases: 10. Germline values: CDR1 ENHRY, CDR2 SYGVKD. CDR3 protein: CAISQTSETLYEQYF. In DNA, the CDR3 is TGTGCCATCAGTCAAACTAGCGAGACCCTCTACGAGCAGTACTTC.

V and J are TRBV5-5 and TRBJ2-1; TRBD1 matches 7 bases. The germline V gene has CDR1 SGHKS and CDR2 YYEKEE (reference sequence). Trimming at V came to 6 bases and at J to 5 bases, leaving 11 bases not matched to a gene. The CDR3 length is 15 residues. Written as DNA, the CDR3 is TGTGCCAGCATCCGTCCCGGGACAGCCAACAATGAGCAGTTCTTC. Translated, it gives CASIRPGTANNEQFF.

The CDR3 sequence: CASRTSGETQYF. CDR3 bases: TGTGCCAGTCGGACTAGCGGAGAGACCCAGTACTTC. The chain carries TRBV7-8 and TRBJ2-5, with 10 bases lining up with TRBD2. With 9 bases clipped from V and 4 bases from J, the junction kept 2 bases outside the gene matches. The CDR3 runs 12 residues. Germline CDR1 and CDR2: SGHVS and FQNEAQ.

The chain couples TRBV6-5 to TRBJ1-5; D not resolved. Deletions cut 6 bases from V and 5 bases from J, with 11 bases between. Germline CDR1 is MNHEY and CDR2 is SVGAGI. This CDR3 region has 13 residues. CDR3 loop: CASRRERDQPQHF. In DNA form, the CDR3 reads TGTGCCAGCAGGAGGGAAAGGGATCAGCCCCAGCATTTT.

The chain recombines TRBV7-8 with TRBJ2-7; 13 positions match TRBD2. J was trimmed by 6 bases and V by 6 bases; bases with no gene match: 8. Germline CDR1 SGHVS, CDR2 FQNEAQ. The CDR3 has 15 residues. CDR3 DNA: TGTGCCAGCAGTATCCAGGGACTAGCGGGAAGCGAGCAGTACTTC. Amino acid sequence: CASSIQGLAGSEQYF.

V and J are TRBV5-5 and TRBJ2-2; no firm D call. Germline V lookup: CDR1 SGHKS, CDR2 YYEKEE (reference sequence). The V and J ends lost 3 bases and 0 bases respectively, with 15 bases between them. CDR3 length equals 17 residues. CDR3 residues: CASSSRWSNPNTGELFF. The CDR3 DNA reads TGTGCCAGCAGCTCTAGATGGTCAAACCCGAACACCGGGGAGCTGTTTTTT.

In this sample, this clone turned up a few times. The rearrangement joins TRBV24-1 to TRBJ1-4; 9 bases agree with TRBD1. V trimming: 5 bases; J trimming: 8 bases; junction bases outside the gene matches: 8. Per the germline V gene, CDR1 is KGHDR and CDR2 is SFDVKD. The CDR3 is made up of 15 amino acids. CDR3 nucleotides: TGTGCCACCAGTGCGGGGGACAGGGTTGGAGAAAAACTGTTTTTT. This translates into CATSAGDRVGEKLFF.

The chain uses TRBV4-3 and TRBJ1-4; a weak D match, TRBD1 (6 bases). This CDR3 region has 12 residues. V shed 2 bases and J shed 10 bases, with 8 bases lying between them. From germline, CDR1 is LGHNA and CDR2 YSLEER. CDR3 region: CASSQSQGKLFF. DNA for the CDR3: TGCGCCAGCAGCCAATCACAGGGAAAACTGTTTTTT.

The V and J genes are TRBV5-1 and TRBJ2-3; maybe TRBD1 (6 bases). The length of the CDR3 is 14 residues. Germline V gene data show CDR1 as SGHRS and CDR2 as YFSETQ. V was clipped by 4 bases and J by 4 bases, with 13 bases between them. The CDR3 DNA sequence: TGCGCCAGCAGCCGAGGACAGAACTCAGATACGCAGTATTTT. It codes for CASSRGQNSDTQYF.

This rearrangement joins TRBV6-5 to TRBJ2-7; 8 bases are shared with TRBD1. With V trimmed by 6 bases and J by 0 bases, 4 bases remained unmatched. The CDR3 sequence is 14 residues long. Germline CDR1 is MNHEY and CDR2 is SVGAGI. CDR3 amino acids: CASRTGGSSYEQYF. CDR3 nucleotide sequence: TGTGCCAGCAGAACAGGGGGGAGCTCCTACGAGCAGTACTTC.

This clone was recorded only once. In DNA, the CDR3 is TGTGCCAGCAGCCAAGGTCAGGGGGCTTCAGGTGGAAACACCATATATTTT. It codes for CASSQGQGASGGNTIYF. The chain uses TRBV3-1 (or the pseudogene TRBV3-2) and TRBJ1-3; 8 bases map to TRBD1. The CDR3 runs 17 residues. The V and J ends lost 1 base and 3 bases, in that order; junction bases with no gene match: 8. Germline V gene data show CDR1 as LGHDT and CDR2 as YNNKEL (reference sequence).

The chain recombines TRBV21-1 with TRBJ1-1; TRBD1, the table's D call, lacks a check against the DNA. TRBV21-1 constitutes a pseudogene. The CDR3 length is 16 residues. CDR3 coding DNA: TGTGCCAGCAGCCCTTTATCCAGGGGCCCATGGGCTGAAGCTTTCTTT. Translating gives CASSPLSRGPWAEAFF.

This chain uses TRBV7-9 with TRBJ1-1; D gene unclear. V lost 7 bases, J lost 3 bases, and 6 bases lay in between. Germline V gene sequence: CDR1 SEHNR, CDR2 FQNEAQ (reference sequence). This CDR3 is 11 amino acids long. This CDR3 is CASIPYTEAFF. The CDR3 region has the DNA TGTGCCAGCATTCCCTACACTGAAGCTTTCTTT.

The chain joins TRBV18 to TRBJ1-3; tentative D call: TRBD1 (6 bases). Trimming took 3 bases from V and 4 from J, leaving 16 bases between them. Germline V gene lookup returns CDR1 KGHSH and CDR2 LQKENI. This CDR3 has 16 residues. The CDR3: CASSPSGTPRGNTIYF. CDR3 coding DNA: TGTGCCAGCTCACCCTCCGGGACACCCCGGGGAAACACCATATATTTT. Combining the CDR3 with reference TRBV18 and TRBJ1-3 gives the whole variable domain NAGVMQNPRHLVRRRGQEARLRCSPMKGHSHVYWYRQLPEEGLKFMVYLQKENIIDESGMPKERFSAEFPKEGPSILRIQQVVRGDSAAYFCASSPSGTPRGNTIYFGEGSWLTVV.

V is TRBV6-5 and J is TRBJ1-1, with D possibly being TRBD1 (5 bases). Germline V lookup: CDR1 MNHEY, CDR2 SVGAGI. The CDR3 has 14 amino acids. The germline V and J ends were trimmed by 7 bases and 0 bases, with 12 bases remaining between them. CDR3 coding DNA: TGTGCCAGCACTTCCGGACAAATGAACACTGAAGCTTTCTTT. It codes for CASTSGQMNTEAFF.

The chain combines TRBV10-3 with TRBJ2-1; no reliable D call. V was cut by 3 bases and J by 8 bases, with 17 bases left in between. Germline V gene lookup returns CDR1 ENHRY and CDR2 SYGVKD. This CDR3 has 15 residues. This CDR3 is CAISDKSPDNYEQFF. The CDR3 bases are TGTGCCATCAGTGATAAGTCCCCCGACAATTATGAGCAGTTCTTC.